The clone carrying this T cell receptor (beta chain) occurred many times. The target antigen is unknown. For ophthalmopathy patients, the Clinical Activity Score was at least 3 and the NOSPECS grade at least 4; duration was under 3 months. Diagnoses were established using clinical symptoms, serum thyroxine and TRAb, thyroid ultrasound and orbital computed tomography. The sample is drawn from a study of T cells in Graves' hyperthyroidism and ophthalmopathy. For the study at large: Initial diagnosis, before any treatment, was when peripheral blood was collected. Study results and limitations: In the analysis, a 13 V-J model separated ophthalmopathy from stable hyperthyroidism.

Amplification yielded TCR beta CDR3 regions, with RNA transcripts as the source. With the HTBI primer set, the TCR CDR3 went through a first round of RT-PCR. TCRdb used MiXCR to reprocess the multiplex PCR reads, holding one entry per CDR3 protein. Of about half a million distinct CDR3 sequences listed, 15% to 20% are singletons. This sequence was found in a woman in her 30s with Graves' ophthalmopathy. Sequencing was performed on blood.

The CDR3 protein is CASSQGEISPTGELFF. In DNA form, the CDR3 reads TGTGCCAGCAGCCAAGGGGAGATTAGTCCCACCGGGGAGCTGTTTTTT. V is TRBV3-1 and J is TRBJ2-2, with a possible D match to TRBD2 (5 bases). Deletions cut 1 base from V and 4 bases from J, with 13 bases between. There are 16 residues in the CDR3. Germline lookup yields CDR1 LGHDT and CDR2 YNNKEL (reference sequence).